The rows below give T cell receptor beta chains drawn from one sample of a study of blood T cell repertoires in COVID-19. Data came from immunoSEQ multiplex PCR; TCRdb stores just in-frame clones and leaves some out. The sample has 120,000 to 150,000 clones, roughly nine tenths seen once; the top ten hold under 3.5%. Material for sequencing was peripheral blood. Every receptor here comes from a woman aged 55 to 70 with active COVID-19. CDR3s include the opening cysteine and the closing phenylalanine or tryptophan. Each record gives: V gene, clone size, D gene, J gene, CDR3 protein, CDR3 DNA. D genes are given only for firm matches. Only part of the rows carry a size: once, few, many, or a class if the clone is expanded.

TRBV7-9,once,-,TRBJ2-5,CASSLVASLTGETQYF,TGTGCCAGCAGCTTAGTGGCTAGCCTAACGGGAGAGACCCAGTACTTC
TRBV6-5,-,-,TRBJ1-2,CASTGHPSYGYTF,TGTGCCAGCACCGGACACCCCAGCTATGGCTACACCTTC
TRBV21-1,-,-,TRBJ2-7,CASSSQGYF,TGTGCCAGCAGCTCCCAGGGGTACTTC
TRBV24-1,-,-,TRBJ2-1,CATSDYRGGNEQFF,TGTGCCACCAGTGATTACAGAGGGGGCAATGAGCAGTTCTTC
TRBV4-3,medium-sized,-,TRBJ2-3,CASSQEGDFGETDTQYF,TGCGCCAGCAGCCAAGAGGGGGACTTCGGCGAGACAGATACGCAGTATTTT
TRBV7-9,-,TRBD2,TRBJ2-3,CASRPGASGRKDAEYF,TGTGCCAGCCGACCTGGGGCGAGCGGGAGAAAGGACGCGGAGTATTTT
TRBV16,-,TRBD1,TRBJ1-5,CASAGTDSNQPQHF,TGTGCCAGCGCCGGGACAGATAGCAATCAGCCCCAGCATTTT
TRBV27,-,TRBD1,TRBJ2-2,CASSLFAGGDAGELFF,TGTGCCAGCAGTTTATTTGCAGGGGGCGACGCCGGGGAGCTGTTTTTT
TRBV6-5,-,-,TRBJ2-1,CASSYRGGTQQFF,TGTGCCAGCAGTTACAGGGGGGGGACTCAGCAGTTCTTC
TRBV18,-,-,TRBJ1-3,CASSPTPGLSGNTIYF,TGTGCCAGCTCACCAACCCCAGGGTTATCGGGAAACACCATATATTTT
TRBV29-1,-,-,TRBJ1-4,CSVTGSTNEKLFF,TGCAGCGTGACGGGGTCAACTAATGAAAAACTGTTTTTT